A selection of T cell receptor beta chains follows, all from one sample in a study of early T cells in non-severe SARS-CoV-2 infection. Via MiXCR, TCRdb re-called the 5' RACE reads, giving one row per CDR3 protein. The sample lists 100,000 to 140,000 distinct CDR3 sequences; 11% were seen once. Material: whole blood. These receptors originate from an adult who was a healthcare worker with PCR-confirmed SARS-CoV-2 infection or an uninfected control (not recorded which). Both conserved end residues are part of each CDR3. The D gene is left open where the match is weak. Size is omitted from some rows. Given values are once, few, many or a class for expanded clones.

CDR3 length	J gene	D gene	V gene	clone size	CDR3 protein	CDR3 DNA
15	TRBJ2-1	TRBD2	TRBV5-1	many	CASSLDGRSYNEQFF	TGCGCCAGCAGCTTGGACGGGAGGTCCTACAATGAGCAGTTCTTC
14	TRBJ1-2	.	TRBV27	many	CASMDTGSRYGYTF	TGTGCCAGCATGGATACAGGCTCGCGCTATGGCTACACCTTC
14	TRBJ1-5	.	TRBV6-2/TRBV6-3	many	CASSYATENQPQHF	TGTGCCAGCAGTTACGCGACCGAAAATCAGCCCCAGCATTTT
16	TRBJ2-2	TRBD2	TRBV7-2	few	CASSLVSGWSSGELFF	TGTGCCAGCAGCTTAGTTAGCGGGTGGTCTTCCGGGGAGCTGTTTTTT
14	TRBJ2-3	TRBD2	TRBV28	.	CASSLSGTTDTQYF	TGTGCCAGCAGTTTAAGCGGGACGACAGATACGCAGTATTTT
12	TRBJ1-2	TRBD1	TRBV20-1	many	CSARTGIEGYTF	TGCAGTGCACGGACAGGGATTGAAGGCTACACCTTC
12	TRBJ1-1	TRBD1	TRBV30	few	CACGQENTEAFF	TGTGCCTGCGGACAGGAGAACACTGAAGCTTTCTTT
14	TRBJ1-6	.	TRBV5-1	.	CASSPGTPRPDLHF	TGCGCCAGCAGCCCAGGGACTCCCAGACCAGACCTCCACTTT
14	TRBJ2-7	.	TRBV18	many	CASSAPGSSYEQYF	TGTGCCAGCTCAGCCCCGGGATCATCCTACGAGCAGTACTTC
12	TRBJ2-7	.	TRBV10-3	many	CAISESRLEQYF	TGTGCCATCAGTGAGTCAAGACTCGAGCAGTACTTC
15	TRBJ2-1	TRBD2	TRBV2	few	CASRARWLAENEQFF	TGTGCCAGCAGGGCCCGATGGCTAGCGGAAAATGAGCAGTTCTTC
15	TRBJ1-5	.	TRBV20-1	many	CSAGKLHGSNQPQHF	TGCAGTGCCGGGAAATTACACGGTAGCAATCAGCCCCAGCATTTT
14	TRBJ2-1	.	TRBV20-1	many	CSARVWRSYNEQFF	TGCAGTGCTAGAGTCTGGCGGTCCTACAATGAGCAGTTCTTC
14	TRBJ1-1	.	TRBV5-6	.	CASSLHGPNTEAFF	TGTGCCAGCAGCTTGCACGGGCCCAACACTGAAGCTTTCTTT
14	TRBJ1-2	.	TRBV6-2/TRBV6-3	many	CASRPTGTAYGYTF	TGTGCCAGCAGACCAACCGGGACGGCCTATGGCTACACCTTC
12	TRBJ2-7	.	TRBV5-1	many	CASSRDLYEQYF	TGCGCCAGCAGCCGAGACCTCTACGAGCAGTACTTC
16	TRBJ1-2	.	TRBV6-1	few	CASSESLEAHNYGYTF	TGTGCCAGCAGTGAATCGTTGGAGGCCCATAACTATGGCTACACCTTC
16	TRBJ2-1	TRBD2	TRBV7-3	many	CASSLGVAGGLNEQFF	TGTGCCAGCAGCTTAGGTGTTGCGGGAGGTTTGAATGAGCAGTTCTTC
16	TRBJ2-3	.	TRBV6-5	many	CASSRGGQGVSDTQYF	TGTGCCAGCAGTCGGGGGGGACAGGGAGTTTCAGATACGCAGTATTTT